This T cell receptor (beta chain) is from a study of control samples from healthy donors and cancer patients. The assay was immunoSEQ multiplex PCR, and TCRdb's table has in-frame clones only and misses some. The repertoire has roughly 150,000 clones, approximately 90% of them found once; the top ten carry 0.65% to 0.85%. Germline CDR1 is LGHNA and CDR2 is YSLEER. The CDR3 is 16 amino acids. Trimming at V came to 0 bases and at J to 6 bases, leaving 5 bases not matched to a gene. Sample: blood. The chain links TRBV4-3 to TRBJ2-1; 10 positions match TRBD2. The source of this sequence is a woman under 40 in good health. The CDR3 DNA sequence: TGCGCCAGCAGCCAAGAAAGCGGGAGGGCCTCCAATGAGCAGTTCTTC. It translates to CASSQESGRASNEQFF.